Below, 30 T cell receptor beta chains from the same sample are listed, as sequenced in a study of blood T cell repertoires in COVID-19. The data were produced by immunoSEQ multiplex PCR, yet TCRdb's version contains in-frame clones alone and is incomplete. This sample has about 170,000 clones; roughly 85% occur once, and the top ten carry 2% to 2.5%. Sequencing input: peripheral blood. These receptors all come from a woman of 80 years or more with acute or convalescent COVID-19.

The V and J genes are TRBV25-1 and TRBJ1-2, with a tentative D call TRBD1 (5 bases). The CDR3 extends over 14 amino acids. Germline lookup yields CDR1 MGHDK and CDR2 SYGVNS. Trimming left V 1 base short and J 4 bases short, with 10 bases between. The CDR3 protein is CASSEFGGVYGYTF. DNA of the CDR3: TGTGCCAGCAGTGAATTCGGGGGAGTCTATGGCTACACCTTC.

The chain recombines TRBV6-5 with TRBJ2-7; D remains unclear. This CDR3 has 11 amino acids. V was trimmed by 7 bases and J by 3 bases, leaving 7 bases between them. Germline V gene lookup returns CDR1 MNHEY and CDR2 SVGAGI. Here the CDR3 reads CASNSFYEQYF. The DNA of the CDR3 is TGTGCCAGCAATTCTTTCTACGAGCAGTACTTC.

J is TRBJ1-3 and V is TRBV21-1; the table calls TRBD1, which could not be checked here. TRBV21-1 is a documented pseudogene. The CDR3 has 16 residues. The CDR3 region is CASSDKRGQAGNTIYF. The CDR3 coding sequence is TGTGCCAGCAGCGATAAGAGGGGACAGGCTGGAAACACCATATATTTT.

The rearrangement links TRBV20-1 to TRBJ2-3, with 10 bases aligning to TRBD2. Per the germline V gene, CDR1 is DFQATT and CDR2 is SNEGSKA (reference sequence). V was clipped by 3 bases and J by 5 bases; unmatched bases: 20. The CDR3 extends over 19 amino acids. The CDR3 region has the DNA TGCAGTGCTAGTAGTTCCCTAGCGGGAGACCCCCCGTTGGTAGATACGCAGTATTTT. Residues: CSASSSLAGDPPLVDTQYF.

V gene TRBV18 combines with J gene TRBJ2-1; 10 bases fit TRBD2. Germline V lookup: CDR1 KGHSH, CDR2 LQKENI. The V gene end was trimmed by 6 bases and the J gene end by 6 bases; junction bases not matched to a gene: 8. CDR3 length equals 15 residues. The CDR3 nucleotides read TGTGCCAGCTCGAAAAGCGGGGGGGCGACCAATGAGCAGTTCTTC. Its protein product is CASSKSGGATNEQFF. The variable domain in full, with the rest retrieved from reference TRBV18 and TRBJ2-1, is NAGVMQNPRHLVRRRGQEARLRCSPMKGHSHVYWYRQLPEEGLKFMVYLQKENIIDESGMPKERFSAEFPKEGPSILRIQQVVRGDSAAYFCASSKSGGATNEQFFGPGTRLTVL.

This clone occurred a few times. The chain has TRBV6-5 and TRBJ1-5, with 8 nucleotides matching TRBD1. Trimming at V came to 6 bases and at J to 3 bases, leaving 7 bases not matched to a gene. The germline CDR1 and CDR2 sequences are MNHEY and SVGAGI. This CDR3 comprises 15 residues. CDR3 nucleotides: TGTGCCAGCAGGAGGACAGGGCTCTCCAATCAGCCCCAGCATTTT. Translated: CASRRTGLSNQPQHF.

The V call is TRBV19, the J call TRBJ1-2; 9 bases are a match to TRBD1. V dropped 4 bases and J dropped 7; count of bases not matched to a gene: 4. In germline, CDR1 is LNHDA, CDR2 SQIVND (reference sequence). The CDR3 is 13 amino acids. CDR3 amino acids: CASSTGTGFGYTF. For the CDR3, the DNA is TGTGCCAGTAGTACCGGGACAGGGTTTGGCTACACCTTC.

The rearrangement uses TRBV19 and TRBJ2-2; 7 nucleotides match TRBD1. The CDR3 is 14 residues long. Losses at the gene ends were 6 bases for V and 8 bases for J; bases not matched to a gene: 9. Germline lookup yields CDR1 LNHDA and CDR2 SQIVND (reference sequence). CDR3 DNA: TGTGCCAGTAGCCCGACAGGGTTTAGGGGGGAGCTGTTTTTT. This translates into CASSPTGFRGELFF.

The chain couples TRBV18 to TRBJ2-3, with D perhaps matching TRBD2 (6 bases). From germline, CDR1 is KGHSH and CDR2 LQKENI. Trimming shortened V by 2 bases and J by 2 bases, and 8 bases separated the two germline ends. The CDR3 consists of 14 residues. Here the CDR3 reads CASSPERATDTQYF. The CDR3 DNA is TGTGCCAGCTCACCAGAGCGGGCCACAGATACGCAGTATTTT.

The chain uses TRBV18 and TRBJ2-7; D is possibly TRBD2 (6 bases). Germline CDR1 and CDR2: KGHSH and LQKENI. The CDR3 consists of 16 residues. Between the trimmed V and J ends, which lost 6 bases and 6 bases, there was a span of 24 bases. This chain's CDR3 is CASSPGGGASEGEQYF. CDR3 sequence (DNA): TGTGCCAGCTCCCCCGGAGGAGGGGCCTCGGAAGGCGAGCAGTACTTC.

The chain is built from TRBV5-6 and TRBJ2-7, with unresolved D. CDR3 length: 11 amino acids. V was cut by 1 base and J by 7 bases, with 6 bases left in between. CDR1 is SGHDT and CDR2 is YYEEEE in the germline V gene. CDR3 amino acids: CASSLSNEQYF. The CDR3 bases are TGTGCCAGCAGCTTGTCAAATGAGCAGTACTTC. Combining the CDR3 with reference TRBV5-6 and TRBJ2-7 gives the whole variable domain DAGVTQSPTHLIKTRGQQVTLRCSPKSGHDTVSWYQQALGQGPQFIFQYYEEEERQRGNFPDRFSGHQFPNYSSELNVNALLLGDSALYLCASSLSNEQYFGPGTRLTVT.

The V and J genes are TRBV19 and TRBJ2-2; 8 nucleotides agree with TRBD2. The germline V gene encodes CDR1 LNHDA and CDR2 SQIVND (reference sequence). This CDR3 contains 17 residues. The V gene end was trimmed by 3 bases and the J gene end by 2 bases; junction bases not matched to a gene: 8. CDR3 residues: CASSMARLAGNTGELFF. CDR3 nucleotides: TGTGCCAGTAGTATGGCTCGGCTAGCGGGTAACACCGGGGAGCTGTTTTTT.

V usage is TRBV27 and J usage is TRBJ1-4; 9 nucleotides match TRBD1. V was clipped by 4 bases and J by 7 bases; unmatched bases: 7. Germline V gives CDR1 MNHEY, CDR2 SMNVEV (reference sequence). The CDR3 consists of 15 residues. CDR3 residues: CASSSSGTGPEKLFF. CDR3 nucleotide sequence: TGTGCCAGCAGTTCCTCCGGGACAGGGCCTGAAAAACTGTTTTTT. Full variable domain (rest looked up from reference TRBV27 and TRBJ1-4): EAQVTQNPRYLITVTGKKLTVTCSQNMNHEYMSWYRQDPGLGLRQIYYSMNVEVTDKGDVPEGYKVSRKEKRNFPLILESPSPNQTSLYFCASSSSGTGPEKLFFGSGTQLSVL.

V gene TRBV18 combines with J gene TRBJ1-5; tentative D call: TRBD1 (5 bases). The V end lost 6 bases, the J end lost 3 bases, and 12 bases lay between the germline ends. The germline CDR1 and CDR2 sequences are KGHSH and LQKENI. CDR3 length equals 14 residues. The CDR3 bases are TGTGCCAGCTCCCAGCGGGGGGACAATCAGCCCCAGCATTTT. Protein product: CASSQRGDNQPQHF.

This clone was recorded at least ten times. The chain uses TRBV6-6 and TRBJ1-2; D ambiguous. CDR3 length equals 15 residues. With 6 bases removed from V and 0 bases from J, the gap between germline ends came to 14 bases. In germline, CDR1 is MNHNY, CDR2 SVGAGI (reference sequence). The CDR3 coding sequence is TGTGCCAGCAGCTTCCTAAGCCCTACTAACTATGGCTACACCTTC. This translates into CASSFLSPTNYGYTF.

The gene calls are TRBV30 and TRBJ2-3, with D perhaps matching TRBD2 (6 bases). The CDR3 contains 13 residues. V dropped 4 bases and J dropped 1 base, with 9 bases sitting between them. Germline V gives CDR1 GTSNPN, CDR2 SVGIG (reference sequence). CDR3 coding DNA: TGTGCCTGGATGGGAGGCCGCACAGATACGCAGTATTTT. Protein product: CAWMGGRTDTQYF.

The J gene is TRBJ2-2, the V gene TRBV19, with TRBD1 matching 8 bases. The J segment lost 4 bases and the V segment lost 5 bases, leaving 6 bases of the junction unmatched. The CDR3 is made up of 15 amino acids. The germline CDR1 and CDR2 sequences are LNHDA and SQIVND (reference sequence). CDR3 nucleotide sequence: TGTGCCAGTAGTTCCTGGGACAGGCCCACCGGGGAGCTGTTTTTT. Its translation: CASSSWDRPTGELFF. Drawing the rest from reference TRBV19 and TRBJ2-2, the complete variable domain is DGGITQSPKYLFRKEGQNVTLSCEQNLNHDAMYWYRQDPGQGLRLIYYSQIVNDFQKGDIAEGYSVSREKKESFPLTVTSAQKNPTAFYLCASSSWDRPTGELFFGEGSRLTVL.

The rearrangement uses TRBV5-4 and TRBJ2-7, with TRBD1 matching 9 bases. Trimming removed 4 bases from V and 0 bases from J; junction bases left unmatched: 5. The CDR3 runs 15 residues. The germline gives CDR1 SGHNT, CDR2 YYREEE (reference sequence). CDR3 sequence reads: CASSRTGDLSYEQYF. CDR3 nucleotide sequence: TGTGCCAGCAGCCGGACAGGGGACCTCTCCTACGAGCAGTACTTC.

In nucleotides, the CDR3 is TGTGCCAGCGGCAGGGTCCCGTCGTTGACGCAGTATTTT. Protein: CASGRVPSLTQYF. The chain couples TRBV6-5 to TRBJ2-3; tentative D call: TRBD1 (5 bases). Trimming took 8 bases from V and 9 from J, leaving 18 bases between them. CDR3 length equals 13 residues. CDR1 and CDR2 from the germline V gene are MNHEY and SVGAGI.

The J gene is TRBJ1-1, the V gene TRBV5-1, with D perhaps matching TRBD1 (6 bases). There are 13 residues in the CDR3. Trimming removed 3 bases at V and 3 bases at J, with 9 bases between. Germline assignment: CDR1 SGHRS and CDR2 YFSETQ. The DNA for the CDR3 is TGCGCCAGCAGCTCACAGGGATACACTGAAGCTTTCTTT. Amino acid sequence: CASSSQGYTEAFF.

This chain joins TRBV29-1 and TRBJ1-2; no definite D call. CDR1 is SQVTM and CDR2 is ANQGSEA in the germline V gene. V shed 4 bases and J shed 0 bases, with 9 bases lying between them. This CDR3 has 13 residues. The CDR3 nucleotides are TGCAGCGTTGTGCAGGATCCTAACTATGGCTACACCTTC. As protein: CSVVQDPNYGYTF.

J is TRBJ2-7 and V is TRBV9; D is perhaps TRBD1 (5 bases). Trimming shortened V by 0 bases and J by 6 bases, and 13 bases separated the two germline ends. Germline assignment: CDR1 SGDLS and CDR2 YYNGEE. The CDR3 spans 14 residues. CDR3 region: CASSVGPGSGEQYF. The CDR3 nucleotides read TGTGCCAGCAGCGTAGGTCCAGGGTCGGGCGAGCAGTACTTC.

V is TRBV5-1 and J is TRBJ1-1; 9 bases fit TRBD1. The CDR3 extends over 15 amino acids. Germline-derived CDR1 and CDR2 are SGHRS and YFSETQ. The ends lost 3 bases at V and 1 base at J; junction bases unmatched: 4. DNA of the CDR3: TGCGCCAGCAGCTCCTTGACAGGGGGGAACACTGAAGCTTTCTTT. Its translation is CASSSLTGGNTEAFF.

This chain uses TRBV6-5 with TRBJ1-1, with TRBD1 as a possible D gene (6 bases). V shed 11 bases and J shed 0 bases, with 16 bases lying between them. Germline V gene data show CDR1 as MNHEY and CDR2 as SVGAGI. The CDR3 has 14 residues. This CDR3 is CACTPGQMNTEAFF. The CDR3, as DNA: TGTGCCTGTACGCCGGGACAAATGAACACTGAAGCTTTCTTT.

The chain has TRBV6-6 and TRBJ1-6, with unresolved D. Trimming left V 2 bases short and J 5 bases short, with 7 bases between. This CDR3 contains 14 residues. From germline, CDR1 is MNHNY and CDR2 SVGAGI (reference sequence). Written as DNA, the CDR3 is TGTGCCAGCAGTTACGCCGGGGATAATTCACCCCTCCACTTT. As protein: CASSYAGDNSPLHF.

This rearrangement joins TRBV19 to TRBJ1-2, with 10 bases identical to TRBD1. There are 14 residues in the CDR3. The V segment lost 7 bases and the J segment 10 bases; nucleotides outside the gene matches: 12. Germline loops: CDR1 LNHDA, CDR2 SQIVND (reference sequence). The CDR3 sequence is CASKLTGTGVDYTF. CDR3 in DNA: TGTGCCAGTAAGCTTACCGGGACAGGGGTTGACTACACCTTC. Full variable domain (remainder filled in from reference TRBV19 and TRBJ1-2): DGGITQSPKYLFRKEGQNVTLSCEQNLNHDAMYWYRQDPGQGLRLIYYSQIVNDFQKGDIAEGYSVSREKKESFPLTVTSAQKNPTAFYLCASKLTGTGVDYTFGSGTRLTVV.

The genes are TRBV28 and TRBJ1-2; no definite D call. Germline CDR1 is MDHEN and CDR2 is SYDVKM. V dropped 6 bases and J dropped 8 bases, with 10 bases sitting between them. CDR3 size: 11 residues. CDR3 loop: CASSSTVGYTF. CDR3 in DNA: TGTGCCAGCAGCTCCACAGTAGGCTACACCTTC.

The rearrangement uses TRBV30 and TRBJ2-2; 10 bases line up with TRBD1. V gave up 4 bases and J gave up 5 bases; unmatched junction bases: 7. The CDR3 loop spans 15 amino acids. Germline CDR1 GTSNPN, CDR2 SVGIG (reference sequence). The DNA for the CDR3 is TGTGCCTGGAACAGACAGGGGGCGCGAACCGGGGAGCTGTTTTTT. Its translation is CAWNRQGARTGELFF.

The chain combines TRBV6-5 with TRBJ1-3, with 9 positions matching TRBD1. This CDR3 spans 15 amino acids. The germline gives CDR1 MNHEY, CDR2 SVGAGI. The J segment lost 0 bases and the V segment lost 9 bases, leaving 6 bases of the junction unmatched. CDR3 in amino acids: CASKTGGNSGNTIYF. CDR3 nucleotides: TGTGCCAGTAAGACAGGGGGGAACTCTGGAAACACCATATATTTT.

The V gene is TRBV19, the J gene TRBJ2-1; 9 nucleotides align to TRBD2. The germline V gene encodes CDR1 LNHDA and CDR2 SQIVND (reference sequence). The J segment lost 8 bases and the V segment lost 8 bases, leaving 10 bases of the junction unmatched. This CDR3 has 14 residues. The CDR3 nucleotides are TGTGCCAGTGCTCCGGGGCTAGCGGGACATGAGCAGTTCTTC. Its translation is CASAPGLAGHEQFF.